This T cell receptor (beta chain) was observed in a study of neurological immune-mediated disorders. TCRdb itself ran the 5' RACE reads through MiXCR, one entry per CDR3 protein. The table lists under 80,000 distinct CDR3 sequences, 9.4% of them singletons. This clonotype was observed a few times. The antigen is unknown. CDR3 size: 13 residues. Trimming took 3 bases from V and 3 from J, leaving 7 bases between them. Germline V gene lookup returns CDR1 MRHNA and CDR2 SNTAGT. Study conclusions and caveats: Whereas HTLV-1-associated myelopathy showed the most TCR clonal expansion, multiple sclerosis showed the least, with levels below those of healthy controls.

Stored at -80 C, 2 million PBMCs were the source of the unsorted libraries. The clonotype was recovered from a man aged 45-60 years in good health. Sample: PBMCs. The chain carries TRBV6-4 and TRBJ2-3; D unresolved. The CDR3 DNA reads as TGTGCCAGCAGTGAACGAGAGACAGATACGCAGTATTTT. Protein: CASSERETDTQYF.